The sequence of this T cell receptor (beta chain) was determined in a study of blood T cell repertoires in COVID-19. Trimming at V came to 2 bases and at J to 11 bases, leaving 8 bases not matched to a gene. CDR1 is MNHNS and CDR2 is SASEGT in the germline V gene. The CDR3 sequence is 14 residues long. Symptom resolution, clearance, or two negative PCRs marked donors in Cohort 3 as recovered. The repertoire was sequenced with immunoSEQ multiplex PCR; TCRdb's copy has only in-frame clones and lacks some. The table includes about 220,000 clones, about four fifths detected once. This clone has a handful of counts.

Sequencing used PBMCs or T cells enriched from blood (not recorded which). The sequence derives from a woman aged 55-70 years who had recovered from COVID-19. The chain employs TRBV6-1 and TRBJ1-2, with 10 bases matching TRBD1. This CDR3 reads CASSERFGDRGYTF. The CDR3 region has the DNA TGTGCCAGCAGTGAACGGTTTGGGGACAGGGGATACACCTTC.